What follows are 28 T cell receptor beta chains derived from one specimen sequenced in a study of radiation and T cells in renal cell carcinoma. Time point noted: blood 2 weeks post-SBRT. Treatment specified: 15 Gy SBRT to primary tumor, nephrectomy 4 weeks later. Repertoires were generated with immunoSEQ multiplex PCR, while TCRdb's copy carries only in-frame clones and drops some. The sample yields about 150,000 clones, roughly 89% seen once. The sample here was blood, taken from a patient whose treatment included radiotherapy and nephrectomy. All receptors come from a woman aged 45-65 years with renal cell carcinoma.

The V gene is TRBV7-2, the J gene TRBJ1-2; D not certain. From germline, CDR1 is SGHTA and CDR2 FQGNSA. V lost 5 bases and J lost 0, with 13 bases in between. This CDR3 region has 15 residues. CDR3: CASSPLVGSNYGYTF. The CDR3 coding sequence is TGTGCCAGCAGCCCCCTGGTAGGATCTAACTATGGCTACACCTTC. Filled out from reference TRBV7-2 and TRBJ1-2, the complete variable domain reads GAGVSQSPSNKVTEKGKDVELRCDPISGHTALYWYRQSLGQGLEFLIYFQGNSAPDKSGLPSDRFSAERTGGSVSTLTIQRTQQEDSAVYLCASSPLVGSNYGYTFGSGTRLTVV.

This clone has more than one count but fewer than ten. V is TRBV6-5 and J is TRBJ2-1, with 11 bases that match TRBD2. This CDR3 spans 14 amino acids. From germline, CDR1 is MNHEY and CDR2 SVGAGI. After removal of 4 bases from V and 9 bases from J, the junction contained 5 bases not matched to a gene. CDR3 sequence reads: CASSLAGGFGEQFF. The CDR3 DNA reads TGTGCCAGCAGTTTAGCGGGGGGGTTTGGTGAGCAGTTCTTC.

The V and J genes are TRBV7-3 and TRBJ1-3; D is ambiguous. This CDR3 is built from 12 residues. The germline V gene encodes CDR1 SGHTA and CDR2 FQGTGA. The V end lost 0 bases, the J end lost 3 bases, and 0 bases lay between the germline ends. CDR3 DNA sequence: TGTGCCAGCAGCTTAACTGGAAACACCATATATTTT. Residues: CASSLTGNTIYF.

The genes are TRBV7-2 and TRBJ2-7, with D unresolved. The ends were cut back, 5 bases at V and 2 bases at J, with 4 bases in the middle. Germline CDR1 is SGHTA and CDR2 is FQGNSA. CDR3 length equals 11 residues. The CDR3 nucleotides read TGTGCCAGCAGCCTAACCTACGAGCAGTACTTC. Amino acid sequence: CASSLTYEQYF.

The chain joins TRBV5-1 to TRBJ1-1; D gene uncertain. The CDR3 is made up of 16 amino acids. Germline V CDR1 and CDR2: SGHRS, YFSETQ. V was pared by 4 bases and J by 3 bases, with 19 bases between. CDR3 loop: CASSGYPILPDTEAFF. In DNA, the CDR3 is TGCGCCAGCAGCGGATACCCAATCCTCCCGGACACTGAAGCTTTCTTT.

The chain has TRBV5-8 and TRBJ1-3; 7 nucleotides match TRBD1. Trimming removed 2 bases from V and 0 bases from J; junction bases left unmatched: 5. Germline CDR1 and CDR2: SGHTS and YDEGEE. The CDR3 runs to 16 residues. Here the CDR3 reads CASSLLRDSSGNTIYF. The CDR3 DNA reads TGTGCCAGCAGCTTACTCCGGGACAGCTCTGGAAACACCATATATTTT.

The V gene is TRBV4-2, the J gene TRBJ2-7; maybe TRBD1 (5 bases). From germline, CDR1 is LGHNA and CDR2 YNFKEQ. Between the trimmed V and J ends, which lost 0 bases and 0 bases, there was a span of 9 bases. The CDR3 is 15 amino acids. In nucleotides, the CDR3 is TGTGCCAGCAGCCAAGAGAGACAGCACTCCTACGAGCAGTACTTC. Amino acid sequence: CASSQERQHSYEQYF.

The V and J genes are TRBV11-1 and TRBJ1-1, with 8 bases aligning to TRBD1. Germline CDR1 is SGHAT and CDR2 is FQDESV (reference sequence). V shed 4 bases, J shed 5 bases, and the junction held 12 bases outside the gene matches. The CDR3 sequence is 16 residues long. The CDR3 sequence: CASSSHRITGGTEAFF. CDR3 nucleotide sequence: TGTGCCAGCAGCTCGCATCGAATTACAGGGGGGACTGAAGCTTTCTTT.

The chain combines TRBV7-3 with TRBJ1-5; no reliable D call. Trimming stripped 5 bases from V and 1 base from J, with 6 bases between. The CDR3 consists of 13 residues. Germline V gene sequence: CDR1 SGHTA, CDR2 FQGTGA. CDR3 residues: CASSLESNQPQHF. CDR3 in DNA: TGTGCCAGCAGCCTTGAGAGCAATCAGCCCCAGCATTTT. Combining the CDR3 with reference TRBV7-3 and TRBJ1-5 gives the whole variable domain GAGVSQTPSNKVTEKGKYVELRCDPISGHTALYWYRQSLGQGPEFLIYFQGTGAADDSGLPNDRFFAVRPEGSVSTLKIQRTERGDSAVYLCASSLESNQPQHFGDGTRLSIL.

The chain couples TRBV18 to TRBJ2-7; no definite D call. Per the germline V gene, CDR1 is KGHSH and CDR2 is LQKENI. This CDR3 has 13 residues. V gave up 0 bases and J gave up 6 bases, with 9 bases separating them. For the CDR3, the DNA is TGTGCCAGCTCACCACCCACAAGCATCGAGCAGTACTTC. This translates into CASSPPTSIEQYF.

CDR3 residues: CASSYSIRGGYTF. For the CDR3, the DNA is TGTGCCAGCAGTTACTCGATACGGGGTGGCTACACCTTC. The chain joins TRBV6-5 to TRBJ1-2; unclear D gene. CDR3 length: 13 amino acids. Trimming stripped 0 bases from V and 7 bases from J, with 9 bases between. From germline, CDR1 is MNHEY and CDR2 SVGAGI.

The chain employs TRBV4-1 and TRBJ2-3; D may be TRBD2 (5 bases). V was cut by 2 bases and J by 3 bases, with 12 bases left in between. Germline values: CDR1 MGHRA, CDR2 YSYEKL. CDR3 length: 15 residues. CDR3 sequence reads: CASSQFGLMTDTQYF. CDR3 DNA: TGCGCCAGCAGCCAATTCGGACTGATGACAGATACGCAGTATTTT.

In nucleotides, the CDR3 is TGTGCCAGTTCCGGGACAGGGGGGAATTCACCCCTCCACTTT. Translating it yields CASSGTGGNSPLHF. The chain combines TRBV19 with TRBJ1-6; TRBD1 matches at 11 bases. After removal of 8 bases from V and 7 bases from J, the junction contained 4 bases not matched to a gene. The CDR3 loop spans 14 amino acids. CDR1 and CDR2 from the germline V gene are LNHDA and SQIVND (reference sequence).

V gene TRBV7-9 combines with J gene TRBJ2-7, with 7 positions matching TRBD1. The length of the CDR3 is 13 residues. Per the germline V gene, CDR1 is SEHNR and CDR2 is FQNEAQ (reference sequence). V lost 8 bases, J lost 3 bases, and 7 bases stayed unmatched. The CDR3 is CASGLTGSYEQYF. The DNA of the CDR3 is TGTGCCAGCGGACTGACAGGGAGCTACGAGCAGTACTTC.

The genes are TRBV7-2 and TRBJ2-3, with D possibly called TRBD1 or TRBD2 (5 bases each). With 2 bases removed from V and 0 bases from J, the gap between germline ends came to 9 bases. This CDR3 has 15 residues. CDR1 is SGHTA, CDR2 FQGNSA, per germline. CDR3 protein: CASSLNGASTDTQYF. The CDR3 bases are TGTGCCAGCAGCTTAAACGGGGCTAGCACAGATACGCAGTATTTT.

The chain carries TRBV19 and TRBJ1-5; 10 bases agree with TRBD1. V was pared by 6 bases and J by 3 bases, with 14 bases of the junction left unmatched. Per germline, CDR1 LNHDA and CDR2 SQIVND (reference sequence). The CDR3 contains 18 residues. The CDR3 region is CASRVGQGRSVINQPQHF. For the CDR3, the DNA is TGTGCCAGTAGAGTGGGACAGGGGAGATCGGTCATCAATCAGCCCCAGCATTTT.

The chain uses TRBV18 and TRBJ2-4; 9 nucleotides align to TRBD1. The CDR3 spans 18 residues. The V segment lost 0 bases and the J segment 8 bases; nucleotides outside the gene matches: 14. Germline V gene data show CDR1 as KGHSH and CDR2 as LQKENI. CDR3 in DNA: TGTGCCAGCTCACCACCGGGTTCCTCGGGACAGGGCTCGCACATTCAGTACTTC. Translating gives CASSPPGSSGQGSHIQYF. Full variable domain (rest looked up from reference TRBV18 and TRBJ2-4): NAGVMQNPRHLVRRRGQEARLRCSPMKGHSHVYWYRQLPEEGLKFMVYLQKENIIDESGMPKERFSAEFPKEGPSILRIQQVVRGDSAAYFCASSPPGSSGQGSHIQYFGAGTRLSVL.

This clone was picked up one time. The chain employs TRBV6-4 and TRBJ1-6, with no clear D. V lost 2 bases, J lost 9 bases, and 14 bases lay in between. Germline lookup yields CDR1 MRHNA and CDR2 SNTAGT. The CDR3 runs to 15 residues. The chain's CDR3 is CASSDQAGAGSPLHF. CDR3 sequence (DNA): TGTGCCAGCAGTGACCAAGCGGGAGCCGGTTCACCCCTCCACTTT.

The J gene is TRBJ1-4, the V gene TRBV18, with D tentatively TRBD1 (6 bases). CDR1 is KGHSH and CDR2 is LQKENI in the germline V gene. V was trimmed by 3 bases and J by 4 bases, leaving 12 bases between them. The CDR3 length is 15 residues. CDR3 region: CASSPRGRGNEKLFF. DNA of the CDR3: TGTGCCAGCTCACCTCGAGGCAGGGGTAATGAAAAACTGTTTTTT.

The rearrangement links TRBV2 to TRBJ2-1; 12 bases are a match to TRBD2. Germline V CDR1 and CDR2: SNHLY, FYNNEI. V was clipped by 8 bases and J by 6 bases; unmatched bases: 5. This CDR3 comprises 14 residues. Here the CDR3 reads CASSPGLAGNEQFF. In nucleotides, the CDR3 is TGTGCCAGCTCCCCGGGACTAGCGGGCAATGAGCAGTTCTTC.

CDR3 sequence: CASSLGTERNQPQHF. The CDR3 nucleotides are TGTGCCAGCAGCTTAGGGACGGAACGCAATCAGCCCCAGCATTTT. The chain carries TRBV13 and TRBJ1-5; no definite D call. Germline-derived CDR1 and CDR2 are PRHDT and FYEKMQ (reference sequence). The V gene lost 0 bases and the J gene lost 2 bases, with 8 bases spanning the gap. CDR3 size: 15 residues.

The rearrangement links TRBV19 to TRBJ2-3, with 7 bases identical to TRBD1. This CDR3 spans 18 amino acids. The junction had 14 bases not matched to a gene; V was cut back by 5 bases and J by 0 bases. Germline lookup yields CDR1 LNHDA and CDR2 SQIVND (reference sequence). The chain's CDR3 is CASSGGPTGTASTDTQYF. The DNA of the CDR3 is TGTGCCAGTAGTGGTGGGCCTACAGGGACAGCTAGCACAGATACGCAGTATTTT.

This clone was observed at least ten times. The chain joins TRBV5-6 to TRBJ1-6; D uncertain. The length of the CDR3 is 13 residues. CDR1 and CDR2 from the germline V gene are SGHDT and YYEEEE. The germline V and J ends were trimmed by 4 bases and 8 bases, with 10 bases remaining between them. DNA of the CDR3: TGTGCCAGCAGCGTATCCTGGGATTCACCCCTCCACTTT. Translation: CASSVSWDSPLHF.

V gene TRBV6-5 combines with J gene TRBJ1-2; D might be TRBD1 (6 bases). The CDR3 is 13 amino acids. Trimming cost V 0 bases and J 8 bases, with 10 bases left between them. Germline CDR1 reads MNHEY; CDR2 reads SVGAGI. The CDR3 DNA is TGTGCCAGCAGTTACTCCCCAGGGGAGGGCTACACCTTC. This sequence encodes CASSYSPGEGYTF.

The rearrangement uses TRBV30 and TRBJ2-7; 8 bases agree with TRBD2. Germline CDR1 and CDR2: GTSNPN and SVGIG (reference sequence). V dropped 3 bases and J dropped 7; count of bases not matched to a gene: 11. The CDR3 length is 14 residues. This CDR3 is CAWSGTSPSWEQYF. The CDR3 DNA follows: TGTGCCTGGAGCGGGACTAGTCCCTCGTGGGAGCAGTACTTC. Filled out from reference TRBV30 and TRBJ2-7, the complete variable domain reads SQTIHQWPATLVQPVGSPLSLECTVEGTSNPNLYWYRQAAGRGLQLLFYSVGIGQISSEVPQNLSASRPQDRQFILSSKKLLLSDSGFYLCAWSGTSPSWEQYFGPGTRLTVT.

J is TRBJ2-5 and V is TRBV19, with D perhaps TRBD2 (6 bases). V lost 8 bases and J lost 3, with 13 bases in between. Germline assignment: CDR1 LNHDA and CDR2 SQIVND (reference sequence). The CDR3 has 13 residues. The CDR3 bases are TGTGCCAGTGGGGGTGGGAGGAAAGAGACCCAGTACTTC. Translating it yields CASGGGRKETQYF. The whole variable domain, filled in from reference TRBV19 and TRBJ2-5, reads DGGITQSPKYLFRKEGQNVTLSCEQNLNHDAMYWYRQDPGQGLRLIYYSQIVNDFQKGDIAEGYSVSREKKESFPLTVTSAQKNPTAFYLCASGGGRKETQYFGPGTRLLVL.

The V and J genes are TRBV6-5 and TRBJ2-2, with 7 bases matching TRBD1. The length of the CDR3 is 15 residues. The V and J ends lost 4 bases and 1 base, in that order; junction bases with no gene match: 3. CDR1 and CDR2 from the germline V gene are MNHEY and SVGAGI. The CDR3 sequence is CASSSRQGNTGELFF. The CDR3 DNA reads as TGTGCCAGCAGTTCCCGACAGGGGAACACCGGGGAGCTGTTTTTT.

This clone was seen a single time. V and J are TRBV7-2 and TRBJ2-1; 9 positions agree with TRBD1. The CDR3 totals 13 residues. V was pared by 1 base and J by 15 bases, with 7 bases of the junction left unmatched. Germline V gene lookup returns CDR1 SGHTA and CDR2 FQGNSA. The CDR3 protein is CASSLVLTGGLFF. The CDR3 region has the DNA TGTGCCAGCAGCTTAGTTTTGACAGGGGGATTGTTCTTC.